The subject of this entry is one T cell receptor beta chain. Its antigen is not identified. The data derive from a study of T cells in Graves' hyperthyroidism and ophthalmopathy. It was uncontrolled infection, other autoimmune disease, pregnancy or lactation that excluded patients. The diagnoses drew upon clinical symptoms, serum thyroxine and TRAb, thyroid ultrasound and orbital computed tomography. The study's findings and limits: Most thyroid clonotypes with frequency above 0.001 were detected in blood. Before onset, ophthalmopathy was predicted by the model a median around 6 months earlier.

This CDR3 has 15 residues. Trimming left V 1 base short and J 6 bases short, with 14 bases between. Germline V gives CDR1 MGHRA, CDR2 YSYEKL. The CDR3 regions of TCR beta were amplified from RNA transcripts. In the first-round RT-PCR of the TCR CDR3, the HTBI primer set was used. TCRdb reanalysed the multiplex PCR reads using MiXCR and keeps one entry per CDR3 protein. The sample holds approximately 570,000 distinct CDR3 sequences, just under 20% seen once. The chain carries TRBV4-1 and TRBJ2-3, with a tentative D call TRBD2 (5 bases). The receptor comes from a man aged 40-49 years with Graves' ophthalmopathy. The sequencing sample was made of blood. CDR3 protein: CASSQAPAGPDTQYF. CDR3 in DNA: TGCGCCAGCAGCCAAGCCCCCGCGGGTCCGGATACGCAGTATTTT.